These 17 T cell receptor beta chains were all obtained from the same sample, sequenced in a study of shared clonotypes between healthy human individuals. Measured with immunoSEQ multiplex PCR; TCRdb has only the in-frame clones, and not every one. The data hold roughly 510,000 clones, with about three quarters observed a single time. Sequencing was done on a sample of PBMCs. The receptors originated from a woman between 35 and 50 years old in good health. Some clones in this sample may be carry-over from other donors' samples.

The rearrangement uses TRBV28 and TRBJ2-5; 8 nucleotides line up with TRBD2. The CDR3 contains 15 residues. V shed 7 bases and J 3 bases; nucleotides not matched to a gene: 10. Germline V gene sequence: CDR1 MDHEN, CDR2 SYDVKM. This CDR3 reads CASILGRGIEETQYF. The CDR3 DNA reads TGTGCCAGCATCCTCGGGAGGGGAATTGAAGAGACCCAGTACTTC.

V usage is TRBV7-2 and J usage is TRBJ2-7; D ambiguous. Germline values: CDR1 SGHTA, CDR2 FQGNSA. The CDR3 consists of 14 residues. Trimming shortened V by 5 bases and J by 5 bases, and 16 bases separated the two germline ends. The CDR3 loop is CASSATNSINEQYF. In DNA, the CDR3 is TGTGCCAGCAGCGCCACAAACTCCATCAACGAGCAGTACTTC.

This clone appeared a few times. The V call is TRBV25-1, the J call TRBJ1-4, with D perhaps TRBD1 (6 bases). Between the trimmed V and J ends, which lost 6 bases and 8 bases, there was a span of 13 bases. Germline V gives CDR1 MGHDK, CDR2 SYGVNS. The CDR3 contains 13 residues. CDR3 loop: CASSTGYVEKLFF. CDR3 in DNA: TGTGCCAGCAGCACAGGGTATGTAGAAAAACTGTTTTTT.

This chain uses TRBV7-2 with TRBJ2-5, with D maybe TRBD2 (5 bases). V dropped 3 bases and J dropped 5 bases, with 10 bases sitting between them. The CDR3 is 13 residues long. CDR1 SGHTA and CDR2 FQGNSA come from the germline V gene. The CDR3, as DNA: TGTGCCAGCAGCTTCTCGTCGGGGGAGACCCAGTACTTC. Translating it yields CASSFSSGETQYF.

The chain uses TRBV11-1 and TRBJ2-1; D may correspond to TRBD1 or TRBD2 (5 bases each). The CDR3 runs 15 residues. Germline CDR1 is SGHAT and CDR2 is FQDESV (reference sequence). V was shortened by 7 bases and J by 0 bases, with 13 bases between the two germline ends. Here the CDR3 DNA reads TGTGCCAGCACCTGGGGGAGAAGCTCCTACAATGAGCAGTTCTTC. Translating it yields CASTWGRSSYNEQFF. The variable domain in full, with the rest retrieved from reference TRBV11-1 and TRBJ2-1, is EAEVAQSPRYKITEKSQAVAFWCDPISGHATLYWYRQILGQGPELLVQFQDESVVDDSQLPKDRFSAERLKGVDSTLKIQPAELGDSAMYLCASTWGRSSYNEQFFGPGTRLTVL.

The chain combines TRBV6-5 with TRBJ2-3; TRBD2 is a possible D gene (5 bases). The length of the CDR3 is 15 residues. Trimming took 2 bases from V and 3 from J, leaving 12 bases between them. The germline CDR1 and CDR2 sequences are MNHEY and SVGAGI. CDR3 region: CASSYAGRPTDTQYF. Written as DNA, the CDR3 is TGTGCCAGCAGTTACGCGGGCAGACCAACAGATACGCAGTATTTT.

This chain connects TRBV27 to TRBJ2-2; D remains ambiguous. The germline CDR1 and CDR2 sequences are MNHEY and SMNVEV (reference sequence). The CDR3 runs to 11 residues. V was trimmed by 4 bases and J by 3 bases, leaving 0 bases between them. Here the CDR3 reads CASSYTGELFF. CDR3 nucleotides: TGTGCCAGCAGTTACACCGGGGAGCTGTTTTTT.

About this clone: It may be a read error: a sequence one base away is much more abundant. Other DNA sequences in this sample translate to the same CDR3. This chain links TRBV18 with TRBJ2-7, with D perhaps TRBD2 (7 bases). Trimming stripped 3 bases from V and 0 bases from J, with 9 bases between. The CDR3 spans 14 residues. Germline CDR1 reads KGHSH; CDR2 reads LQKENI. This CDR3 reads CASSPGGASYEQYF. In DNA form, the CDR3 reads TGTGCCAGCTCACCGGGGGGGGCCTCCTACGAGCAGTACTTC.

The chain is built from TRBV9 and TRBJ2-3; 10 positions match TRBD1. After removal of 2 bases from V and 3 bases from J, the junction contained 12 bases not matched to a gene. The germline gives CDR1 SGDLS, CDR2 YYNGEE. CDR3 length: 18 amino acids. The CDR3 nucleotides are TGTGCCAGCAGCGTGGGACAGGGGTTCTCCCATGGTACAGATACGCAGTATTTT. This encodes CASSVGQGFSHGTDTQYF.

V usage is TRBV19 and J usage is TRBJ2-3; 8 positions match TRBD2. Germline CDR1 reads LNHDA; CDR2 reads SQIVND (reference sequence). CDR3 length equals 17 residues. The V gene end was trimmed by 3 bases and the J gene end by 0 bases; junction bases not matched to a gene: 8. The CDR3, as DNA: TGTGCCAGTAGTATTCCTTGGTCTAGCGGGAGCACAGATACGCAGTATTTT. Its translation is CASSIPWSSGSTDTQYF.

The CDR3 loop is CASSPGASSGNTIYF. In DNA, the CDR3 is TGTGCCAGCTCACCAGGGGCCAGCTCTGGAAACACCATATATTTT. This rearrangement joins TRBV18 to TRBJ1-3; TRBD1 might be the D (5 bases). The CDR3 has 15 amino acids. The germline V and J ends were trimmed by 2 bases and 0 bases, with 8 bases remaining between them. The germline V gene encodes CDR1 KGHSH and CDR2 LQKENI.

Ten or more counts support this clone. This chain's CDR3 is CASSEKGGNTQYF. CDR3 nucleotides: TGTGCCAGCAGTGAAAAGGGGGGAAATACGCAGTATTTT. The V gene is TRBV2, the J gene TRBJ2-3; TRBD1 or TRBD2 may be the D gene (6 bases each). Germline V gene lookup returns CDR1 SNHLY and CDR2 FYNNEI. Trimming took off 2 bases at V and 7 bases at J, with 10 bases between the two ends. The CDR3 is 13 residues long.

The V call is TRBV5-1, the J call TRBJ2-2; D is perhaps TRBD2 (5 bases). Germline loops: CDR1 SGHRS, CDR2 YFSETQ. V lost 2 bases and J 4 bases, leaving 12 bases between the germline ends. The CDR3 is made up of 15 amino acids. The CDR3 region is CASSLLRGTTGELFF. The CDR3 DNA sequence: TGCGCCAGCAGCTTACTACGGGGTACCACCGGGGAGCTGTTTTTT.

V and J are TRBV7-9 and TRBJ2-3; no firm D call. Germline CDR1 SEHNR, CDR2 FQNEAQ (reference sequence). The V gene lost 2 bases and the J gene lost 4 bases, with 13 bases spanning the gap. The CDR3 runs to 15 residues. The CDR3: CASSLWLGGPDTQYF. The DNA of the CDR3 is TGTGCCAGCAGCTTATGGTTGGGTGGCCCAGATACGCAGTATTTT.

The V gene is TRBV27, the J gene TRBJ1-5; D ambiguous. Germline V gives CDR1 MNHEY, CDR2 SMNVEV (reference sequence). Trimming shortened V by 0 bases and J by 6 bases, and 15 bases separated the two germline ends. This CDR3 is built from 16 residues. The CDR3 here is CASSLSSEWRFQPQHF. CDR3 DNA: TGTGCCAGCAGTTTATCGTCGGAGTGGCGGTTTCAGCCCCAGCATTTT.

V usage is TRBV15 and J usage is TRBJ2-1; 11 positions match TRBD2. Trimming at V came to 0 bases and at J to 6 bases, leaving 7 bases not matched to a gene. In germline, CDR1 is LNHNV, CDR2 YYDKDF (reference sequence). The CDR3 is made up of 17 amino acids. CDR3 DNA sequence: TGTGCCACCAGCAGAGATCGGGCGACTAGCGGGGCCAATGAGCAGTTCTTC. It codes for CATSRDRATSGANEQFF.

CDR3: CASSRGGGPGDPDTQYF. CDR3 coding DNA: TGCGCCAGCAGCCGAGGGGGCGGACCCGGGGACCCAGATACGCAGTATTTT. V is TRBV5-1 and J is TRBJ2-3; 7 nucleotides agree with TRBD1. The trim removed 4 bases at V and 4 bases at J, leaving 15 bases unmatched. This CDR3 contains 17 residues. Germline CDR1 is SGHRS and CDR2 is YFSETQ.